This TCR beta chain was observed in a study of blood T cell repertoires in COVID-19. Study context: Italy, Spain and the United States were the sources of the convalescent and acute COVID-19 samples. Nucleic acid was either cDNA or gDNA, and it came from T cells, B-cell-depleted T cells, or PBMCs.

This CDR3 is 13 amino acids long. CDR1 is LNHDA and CDR2 is SQIVND in the germline V gene (reference sequence). With V trimmed by 3 bases and J by 6 bases, 2 bases remained unmatched. In the authors' workflow: Researchers report that nucleated cell counts were estimated from reference gene primer amplification. Some clones are missing from TCRdb's copy, which holds only in-frame ones; the method was immunoSEQ multiplex PCR. V, J and clone size are those of that table, while D and trimming were read from the DNA. The sample lists roughly 300,000 clones, roughly 90% seen once, with nearly 6.5% in the top ten.

The origin of this receptor is a man between 18 and 35 years old who had recovered from COVID-19. The sequenced material came from peripheral blood. The chain employs TRBV19 and TRBJ2-3, with TRBD1 identical over 8 bases. The CDR3 sequence: CASSMTGVDTQYF. The DNA of the CDR3 is TGTGCCAGTAGTATGACAGGGGTTGATACGCAGTATTTT.